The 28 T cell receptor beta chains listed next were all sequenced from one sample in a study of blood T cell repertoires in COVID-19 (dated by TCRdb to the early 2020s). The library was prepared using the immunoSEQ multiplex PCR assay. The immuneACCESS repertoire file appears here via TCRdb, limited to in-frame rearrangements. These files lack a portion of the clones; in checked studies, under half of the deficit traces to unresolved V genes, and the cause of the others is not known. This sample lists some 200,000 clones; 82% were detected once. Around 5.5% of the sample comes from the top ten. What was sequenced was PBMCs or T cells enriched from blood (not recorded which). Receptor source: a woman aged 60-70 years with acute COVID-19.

The CDR3 loop is CASSPTGTAYGYTF. The CDR3 region has the DNA TGTGCCAGCAGCCCTACCGGGACAGCGTATGGCTACACCTTC. The chain carries TRBV3-1 (or the pseudogene TRBV3-2) and TRBJ1-2, with 7 bases aligning to TRBD1. The germline gives CDR1 LGHDT, CDR2 YNNKEL (reference sequence). There are 14 residues in the CDR3. With V trimmed by 4 bases and J by 5 bases, 7 bases remained unmatched.

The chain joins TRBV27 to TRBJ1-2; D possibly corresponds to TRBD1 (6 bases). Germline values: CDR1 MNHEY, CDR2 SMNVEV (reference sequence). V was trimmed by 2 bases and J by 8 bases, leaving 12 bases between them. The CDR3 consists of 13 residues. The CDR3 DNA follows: TGTGCCAGCAGTTTAGTTTCTGGGGGCGGCTACACCTTC. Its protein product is CASSLVSGGGYTF.

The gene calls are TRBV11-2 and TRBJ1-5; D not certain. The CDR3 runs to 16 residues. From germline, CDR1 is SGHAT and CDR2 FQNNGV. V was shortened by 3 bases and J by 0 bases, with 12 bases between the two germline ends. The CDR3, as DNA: TGTGCCAGCAGCTTCGGCTACGGGGATAGCAATCAGCCCCAGCATTTT. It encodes CASSFGYGDSNQPQHF.

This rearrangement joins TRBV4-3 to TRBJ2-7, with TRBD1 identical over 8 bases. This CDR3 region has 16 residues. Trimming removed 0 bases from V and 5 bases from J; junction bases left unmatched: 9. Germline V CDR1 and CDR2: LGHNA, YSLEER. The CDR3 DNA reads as TGCGCCAGCAGCCAAGATCAACCGGACAGGGTCCACGAGCAGTACGTC. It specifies CASSQDQPDRVHEQYV.

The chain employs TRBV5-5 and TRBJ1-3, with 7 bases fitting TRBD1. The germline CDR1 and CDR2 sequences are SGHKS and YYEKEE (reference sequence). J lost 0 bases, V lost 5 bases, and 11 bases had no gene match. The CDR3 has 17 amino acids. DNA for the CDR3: TGTGCCAGCAGTCGGGACAGTTCACTTTTCTCTGGAAACACCATATATTTT. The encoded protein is CASSRDSSLFSGNTIYF.

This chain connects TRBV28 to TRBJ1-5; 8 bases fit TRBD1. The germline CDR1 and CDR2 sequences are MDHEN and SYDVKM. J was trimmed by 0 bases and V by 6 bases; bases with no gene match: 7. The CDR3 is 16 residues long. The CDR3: CASSRRQGYSNQPQHF. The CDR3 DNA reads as TGTGCCAGCAGCAGAAGACAGGGGTATAGCAATCAGCCCCAGCATTTT.

CDR3 protein: CASSNRGGNEKLFF. CDR3 sequence (DNA): TGTGCCAGTAGTAACCGGGGGGGAAATGAAAAACTGTTTTTT. The V gene is TRBV19, the J gene TRBJ1-4; TRBD1 might be the D (5 bases). Germline assignment: CDR1 LNHDA and CDR2 SQIVND (reference sequence). The CDR3 totals 14 residues. V was clipped by 4 bases and J by 5 bases, with 11 bases between them.

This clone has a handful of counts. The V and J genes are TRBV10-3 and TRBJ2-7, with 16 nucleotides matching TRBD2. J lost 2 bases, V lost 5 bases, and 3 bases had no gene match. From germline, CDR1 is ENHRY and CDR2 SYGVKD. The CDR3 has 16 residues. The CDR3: CAISPGLAGGTYEQYF. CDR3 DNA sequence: TGTGCCATCAGTCCGGGACTAGCGGGAGGGACCTACGAGCAGTACTTC.

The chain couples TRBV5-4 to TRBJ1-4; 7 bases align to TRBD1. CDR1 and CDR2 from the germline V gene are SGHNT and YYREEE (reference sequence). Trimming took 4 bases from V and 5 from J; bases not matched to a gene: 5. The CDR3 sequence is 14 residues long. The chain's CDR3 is CASSPRGTNEKLFF. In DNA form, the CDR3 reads TGTGCCAGCAGCCCCAGGGGGACGAATGAAAAACTGTTTTTT.

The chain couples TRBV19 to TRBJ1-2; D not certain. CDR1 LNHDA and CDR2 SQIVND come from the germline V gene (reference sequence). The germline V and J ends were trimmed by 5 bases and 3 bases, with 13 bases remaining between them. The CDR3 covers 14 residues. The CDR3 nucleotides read TGTGCCAGTAGTGAGCGAGCGAGGGACTATGGCTACACCTTC. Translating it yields CASSERARDYGYTF.

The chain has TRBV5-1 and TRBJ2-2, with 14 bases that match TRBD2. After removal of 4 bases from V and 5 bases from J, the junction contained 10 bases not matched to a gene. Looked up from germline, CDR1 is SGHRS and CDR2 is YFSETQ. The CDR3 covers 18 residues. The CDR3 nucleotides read TGCGCCAGCAGCCCCGGGACTAGCGGGAGTTGGGGGACCGGGGAGCTGTTTTTT. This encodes CASSPGTSGSWGTGELFF.

Here the CDR3 DNA reads TGTGCCTGGAGTGTAAGGGAGATAAACACCTTC. Its protein product is CAWSVREINTF. V is TRBV30 and J is TRBJ1-2; D is uncertain. The CDR3 contains 11 residues. V lost 0 bases to trimming and J lost 12 bases, with 11 bases between them. Germline CDR1 and CDR2: GTSNPN and SVGIG (reference sequence).

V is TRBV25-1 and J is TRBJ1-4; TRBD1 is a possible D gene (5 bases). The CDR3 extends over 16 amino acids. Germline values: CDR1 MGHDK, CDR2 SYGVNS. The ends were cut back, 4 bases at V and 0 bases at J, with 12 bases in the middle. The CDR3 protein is CASSGRTSATNEKLFF. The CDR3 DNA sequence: TGTGCCAGCAGTGGACGGACAAGTGCAACTAATGAAAAACTGTTTTTT.

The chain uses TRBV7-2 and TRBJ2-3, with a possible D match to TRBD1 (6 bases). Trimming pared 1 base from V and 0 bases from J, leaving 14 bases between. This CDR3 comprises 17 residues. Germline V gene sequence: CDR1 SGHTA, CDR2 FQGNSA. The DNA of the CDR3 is TGTGCCAGCAGCTTAGGTTTAACAGGGTTCAGCACAGATACGCAGTATTTT. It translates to CASSLGLTGFSTDTQYF.

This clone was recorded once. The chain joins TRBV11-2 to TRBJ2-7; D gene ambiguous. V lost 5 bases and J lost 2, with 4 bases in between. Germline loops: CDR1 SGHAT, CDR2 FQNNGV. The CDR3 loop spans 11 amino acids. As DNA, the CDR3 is TGTGCCAGCAGCCGGGCCTACGAGCAGTACGTC. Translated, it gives CASSRAYEQYV.

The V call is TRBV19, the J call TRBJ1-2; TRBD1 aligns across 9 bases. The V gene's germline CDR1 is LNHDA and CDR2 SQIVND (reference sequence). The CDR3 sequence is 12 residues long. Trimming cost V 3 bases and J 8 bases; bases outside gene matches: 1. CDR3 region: CASSMGTGGYTF. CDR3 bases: TGTGCCAGTAGTATGGGGACAGGGGGCTACACCTTC.

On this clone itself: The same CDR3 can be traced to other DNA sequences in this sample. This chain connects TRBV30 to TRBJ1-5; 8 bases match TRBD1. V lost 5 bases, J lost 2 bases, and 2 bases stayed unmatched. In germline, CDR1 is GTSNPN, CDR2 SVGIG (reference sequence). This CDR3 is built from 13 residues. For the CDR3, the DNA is TGTGCCTGGCAGGGACAGGGCAATCAGCCCCAGCATTTT. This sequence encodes CAWQGQGNQPQHF.

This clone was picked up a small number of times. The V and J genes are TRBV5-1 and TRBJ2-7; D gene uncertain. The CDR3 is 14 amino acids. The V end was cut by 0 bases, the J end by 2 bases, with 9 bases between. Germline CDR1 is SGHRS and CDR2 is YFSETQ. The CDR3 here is CASSLGPGAYEQYV. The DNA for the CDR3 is TGCGCCAGCAGCTTGGGGCCCGGAGCCTACGAGCAGTACGTC.

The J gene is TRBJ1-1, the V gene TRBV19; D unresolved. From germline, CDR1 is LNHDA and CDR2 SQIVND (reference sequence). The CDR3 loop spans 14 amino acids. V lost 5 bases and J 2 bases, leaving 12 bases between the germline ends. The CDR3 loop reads CASSYTVANTEAFF. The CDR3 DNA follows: TGTGCCAGTAGTTACACGGTAGCCAACACTGAAGCTTTCTTT.

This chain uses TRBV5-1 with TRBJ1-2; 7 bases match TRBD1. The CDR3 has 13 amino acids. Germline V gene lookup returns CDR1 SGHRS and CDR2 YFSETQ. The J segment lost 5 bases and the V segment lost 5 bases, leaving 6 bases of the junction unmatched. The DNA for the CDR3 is TGCGCCAGCAGGATTCAGGGGGGTTATGGCTACACCTTC. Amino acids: CASRIQGGYGYTF.

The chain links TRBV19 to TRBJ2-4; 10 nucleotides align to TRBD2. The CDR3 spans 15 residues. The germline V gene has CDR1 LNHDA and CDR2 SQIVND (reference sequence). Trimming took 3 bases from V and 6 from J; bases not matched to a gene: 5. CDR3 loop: CASSMLAGEGNIQYF. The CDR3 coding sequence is TGTGCCAGTAGTATGCTAGCGGGAGAAGGAAACATTCAGTACTTC.

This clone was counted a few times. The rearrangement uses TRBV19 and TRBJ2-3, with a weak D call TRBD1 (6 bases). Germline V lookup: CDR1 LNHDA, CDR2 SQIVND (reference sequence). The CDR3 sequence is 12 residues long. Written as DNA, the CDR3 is TGTGCATCGGGGCAGGGGCTAGATACGCAGTATTTT. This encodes CASGQGLDTQYF.

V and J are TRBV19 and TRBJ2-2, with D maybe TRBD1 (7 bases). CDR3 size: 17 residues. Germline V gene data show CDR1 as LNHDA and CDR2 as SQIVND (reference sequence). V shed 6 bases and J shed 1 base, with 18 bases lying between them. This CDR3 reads CASRNTGARGNTGELFF. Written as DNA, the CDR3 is TGTGCCAGTAGGAATACAGGGGCGCGGGGGAACACCGGGGAGCTGTTTTTT.

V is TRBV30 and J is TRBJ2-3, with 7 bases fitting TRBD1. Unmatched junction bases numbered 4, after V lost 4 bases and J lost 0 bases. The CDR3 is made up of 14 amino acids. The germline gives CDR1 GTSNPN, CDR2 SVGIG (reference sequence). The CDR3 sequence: CAWNRGLSTDTQYF. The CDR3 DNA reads TGTGCCTGGAATAGGGGGCTGAGCACAGATACGCAGTATTTT.

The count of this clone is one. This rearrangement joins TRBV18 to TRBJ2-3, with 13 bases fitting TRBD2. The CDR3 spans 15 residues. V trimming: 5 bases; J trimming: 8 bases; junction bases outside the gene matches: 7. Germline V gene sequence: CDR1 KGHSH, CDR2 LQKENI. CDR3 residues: CASSMGTSGASTQYF. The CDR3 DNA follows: TGTGCCAGCTCAATGGGGACTAGCGGGGCTTCTACGCAGTATTTT.

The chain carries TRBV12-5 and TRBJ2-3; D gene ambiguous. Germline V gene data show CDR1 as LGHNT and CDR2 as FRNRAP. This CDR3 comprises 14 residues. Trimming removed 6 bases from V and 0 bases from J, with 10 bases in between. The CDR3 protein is CASGRGSSTDTQYF. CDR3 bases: TGTGCTAGTGGCCGCGGTTCTAGCACAGATACGCAGTATTTT.

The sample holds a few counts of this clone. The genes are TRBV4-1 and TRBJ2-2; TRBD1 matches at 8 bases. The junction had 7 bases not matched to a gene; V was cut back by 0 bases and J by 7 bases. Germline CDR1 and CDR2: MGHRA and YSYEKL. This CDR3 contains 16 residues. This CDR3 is CASSQDRQGFGGELFF. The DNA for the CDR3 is TGCGCCAGCAGCCAAGATAGACAGGGGTTCGGCGGGGAGCTGTTTTTT.

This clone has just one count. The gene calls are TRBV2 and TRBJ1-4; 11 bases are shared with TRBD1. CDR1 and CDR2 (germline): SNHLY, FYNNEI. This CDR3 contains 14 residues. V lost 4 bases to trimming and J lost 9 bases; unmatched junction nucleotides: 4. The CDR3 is CASSADRGQQKLFF. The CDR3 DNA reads TGTGCCAGCAGTGCGGACAGGGGGCAGCAAAAACTGTTTTTT.